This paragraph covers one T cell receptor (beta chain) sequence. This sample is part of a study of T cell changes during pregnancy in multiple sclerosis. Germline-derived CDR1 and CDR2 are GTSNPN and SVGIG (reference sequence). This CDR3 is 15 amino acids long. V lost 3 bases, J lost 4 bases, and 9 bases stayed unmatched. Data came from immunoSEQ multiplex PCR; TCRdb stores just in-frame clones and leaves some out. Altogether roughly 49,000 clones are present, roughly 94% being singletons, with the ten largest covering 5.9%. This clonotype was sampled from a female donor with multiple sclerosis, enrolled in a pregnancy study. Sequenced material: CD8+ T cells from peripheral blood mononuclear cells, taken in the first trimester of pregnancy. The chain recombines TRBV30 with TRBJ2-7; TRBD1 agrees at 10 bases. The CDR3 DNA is TGTGCCTGGAGCATAGGGACAGGGGAGGGGTACGAGCAGTACTTC. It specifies CAWSIGTGEGYEQYF.